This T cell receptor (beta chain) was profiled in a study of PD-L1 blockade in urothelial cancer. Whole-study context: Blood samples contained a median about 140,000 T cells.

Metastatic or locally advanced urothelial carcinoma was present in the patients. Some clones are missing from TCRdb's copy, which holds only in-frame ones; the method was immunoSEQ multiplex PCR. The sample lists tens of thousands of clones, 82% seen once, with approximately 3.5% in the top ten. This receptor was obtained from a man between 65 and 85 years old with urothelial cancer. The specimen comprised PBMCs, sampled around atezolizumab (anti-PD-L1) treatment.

The DNA for the CDR3 is TGTGCCAGCACCCTAAATTCTAAACAGGGAAGTCCCAATCAGCCCCAGCATTTT. Translating it yields CASTLNSKQGSPNQPQHF. The rearrangement uses TRBV5-4 and TRBJ1-5, with a tentative D call TRBD1 (6 bases). Germline assignment: CDR1 SGHNT and CDR2 YYREEE (reference sequence). The CDR3 loop spans 18 amino acids. V lost 6 bases and J lost 3, with 25 bases in between.